One and the same sample provided the 5 T cell receptor beta chains below, sequenced in a study of T cells in Graves' hyperthyroidism and ophthalmopathy. The TCR beta CDR3 regions underwent amplification using RNA transcripts as the source. Using the HTBI primer set, a first-round RT-PCR was run on the TCR CDR3. TCRdb ran MiXCR on the multiplex PCR reads and lists one entry per CDR3 protein. The data contain 45,000 to 60,000 distinct CDR3 sequences, roughly 52% of them singletons. The sequenced sample was blood. These receptors were taken from a woman in her twenties or thirties with Graves' ophthalmopathy.

The genes are TRBV7-8 and TRBJ2-1; TRBD1 aligns across 9 bases. Trimming cost V 1 base and J 7 bases; bases outside gene matches: 14. Looked up from germline, CDR1 is SGHVS and CDR2 is FQNEAQ. The CDR3 has 18 amino acids. The CDR3 nucleotides read TGTGCCAGCAGCTTAGGGGGTTCCGGGACAGGGCGGGGGAATGAGCAGTTCTTC. Translation gives CASSLGGSGTGRGNEQFF.

This clonotype was detected once. At one of its ends the junction is not consistent with the germline gene, which may arise from a read error. The CDR3 coding sequence is TGTGCCAGCAGCCATCCAACAGGGGGGAACTATGGCTACACCTTC. Translation: CASSHPTGGNYGYTF. This chain uses TRBV4-1 with TRBJ1-2; 8 positions match TRBD1. Germline-derived CDR1 and CDR2 are MGHRA and YSYEKL. The CDR3 covers 15 residues.

As to this clonotype: A much larger clone differs from this one at a single base, so this may be a read error. This chain joins TRBV3-1 and TRBJ1-4, with unresolved D. In germline, CDR1 is LGHDT, CDR2 YNNKEL (reference sequence). Between the trimmed V and J ends, which lost 3 bases and 3 bases, there was a span of 11 bases. This CDR3 spans 15 amino acids. Written as DNA, the CDR3 is TGTGCCAGCAGCCATGAGCAGACGCCTAATGAAAAACTGTTTTTT. This codes for CASSHEQTPNEKLFF.

On this clonotype itself: With a much larger clone just one base away, this may be a read error. The chain has TRBV4-2 and TRBJ2-2; weak D call: TRBD2 (5 bases). Trimming stripped 0 bases from V and 6 bases from J, with 17 bases between. The CDR3 is 17 amino acids. Germline-derived CDR1 and CDR2 are LGHNA and YNFKEQ. CDR3 DNA sequence: TGTGCCAGCAGCCAAGAGTCCGGGCAGGAGGAAGCCGGGGAGCTGTTTTTT. It codes for CASSQESGQEEAGELFF.

Remarks on this clonotype: Its ends do not fully match the called genes, so a read error is possible. The rearrangement uses TRBV7-3 and TRBJ2-3, with 10 bases identical to TRBD2. The CDR3 length is 12 residues. Germline-derived CDR1 and CDR2 are SGHTA and FQGTGA. The CDR3 is CASSLVAGGGDF. The CDR3 nucleotides are TGTGCCAGCAGCCTGGTAGCGGGAGGAGGGGATTTT.